One sample yielded the 27 T cell receptor beta chains listed below, sequenced in a study of blood T cells in healthy people across ages. Combining a sample-barcoded 5' primer with a J-beta primer mix, a second PCR ran for roughly 7 to 11 cycles. TCRdb ran MiXCR on the 5' RACE reads and lists one entry per CDR3 protein. This sample carries about 1,600,000 distinct CDR3 sequences, approximately 38% of them seen once, and the ten largest clones take roughly 7.9%. The sample consisted of blood. The receptors derive from a woman aged 18 to 35 in good health.

The chain employs TRBV27 and TRBJ2-3; D perhaps matches TRBD2 (5 bases). There are 14 residues in the CDR3. The V and J ends lost 8 bases and 1 base respectively, with 13 bases between them. The germline V gene has CDR1 MNHEY and CDR2 SMNVEV (reference sequence). The CDR3 spells CASGELDRTDTQYF. DNA of the CDR3: TGTGCCAGCGGGGAACTAGACCGCACAGATACGCAGTATTTT.

This chain connects TRBV20-1 to TRBJ2-5, with 8 bases identical to TRBD1. Trimming at V came to 4 bases and at J to 3 bases, leaving 13 bases not matched to a gene. The CDR3 is 16 amino acids. From germline, CDR1 is DFQATT and CDR2 SNEGSKA (reference sequence). CDR3 sequence: CSATAFGQGLEETQYF. The CDR3 DNA is TGCAGTGCTACCGCTTTCGGACAGGGTTTAGAAGAGACCCAGTACTTC.

This sequence joins TRBV20-1 and TRBJ2-5; 8 nucleotides align to TRBD2. Germline V lookup: CDR1 DFQATT, CDR2 SNEGSKA (reference sequence). Losses at the gene ends were 4 bases for V and 1 base for J; bases not matched to a gene: 8. The CDR3 is 15 amino acids. CDR3 bases: TGCAGTGCTATCCCCTCGCGGGGGGTCCAAGAGACCCAGTACTTC. It encodes CSAIPSRGVQETQYF.

In its sample, this clonotype was seen a few times. The chain employs TRBV3-1 and TRBJ1-2, with 11 bases lining up with TRBD1. J gave up 7 bases and V 3 bases, and 4 bases lay outside the gene matches. CDR1 LGHDT and CDR2 YNNKEL come from the germline V gene (reference sequence). The CDR3 length is 14 residues. CDR3 in DNA: TGTGCCAGCAGCCACCGGACAGGGGGCTGTGGCTACACCTTC. This gives the protein CASSHRTGGCGYTF.

This clonotype was seen a few times. This chain joins TRBV27 and TRBJ2-3; 7 bases map to TRBD1. The CDR3 totals 14 residues. The ends lost 6 bases at V and 2 bases at J; junction bases unmatched: 5. From germline, CDR1 is MNHEY and CDR2 SMNVEV (reference sequence). The CDR3 protein is CASRRQGTTDTQYF. As DNA, the CDR3 is TGTGCCAGCAGACGACAGGGCACCACAGATACGCAGTATTTT.

The rearrangement uses TRBV29-1 and TRBJ1-2, with 8 bases fitting TRBD1. Germline V CDR1 and CDR2: SQVTM, ANQGSEA. V shed 7 bases and J 5 bases; nucleotides not matched to a gene: 12. The CDR3 runs to 14 residues. The CDR3 DNA follows: TGCAGCGCCCAGGGCCAGGGGGCATGGTATGGCTACACCTTC. Translating gives CSAQGQGAWYGYTF. The full variable domain, in which reference TRBV29-1 and TRBJ1-2 provide the parts outside the CDR3, is SAVISQKPSRDICQRGTSLTIQCQVDSQVTMMFWYRQQPGQSLTLIATANQGSEATYESGFVIDKFPISRPNLTFSTLTVSNMSPEDSSIYLCSAQGQGAWYGYTFGSGTRLTVV.

The J gene is TRBJ2-7, the V gene TRBV7-8, with 8 positions matching TRBD2. CDR1 and CDR2 from the germline V gene are SGHVS and FQNEAQ. The CDR3 has 13 amino acids. Losses at the gene ends were 8 bases for V and 2 bases for J; bases not matched to a gene: 5. The CDR3 reads CASAVAGTYEQYF. As DNA, the CDR3 is TGTGCCAGCGCGGTAGCGGGGACCTACGAGCAGTACTTC.

This clonotype showed up just a few times. The rearrangement links TRBV20-1 to TRBJ2-1, with D unresolved. CDR1 and CDR2 from the germline V gene are DFQATT and SNEGSKA (reference sequence). V dropped 1 base and J dropped 9 bases, with 7 bases sitting between them. The CDR3 is 11 residues long. CDR3: CSARVSLEQFF. In DNA, the CDR3 is TGCAGTGCTAGAGTGTCCCTTGAGCAGTTCTTC.

The V and J genes are TRBV7-9 and TRBJ1-4, with D tentatively TRBD1 (5 bases). This CDR3 is 15 amino acids long. V was trimmed by 1 base and J by 7 bases, leaving 13 bases between them. In germline, CDR1 is SEHNR, CDR2 FQNEAQ (reference sequence). CDR3 nucleotides: TGTGCCAGCAGCTTAGAGGGCAGGGTTGGTGAAAAACTGTTTTTT. Translated, it gives CASSLEGRVGEKLFF.

This clonotype has more than one count but fewer than ten. The rearrangement uses TRBV2 and TRBJ2-7; D is unresolved. Trimming took off 0 bases at V and 3 bases at J, with 9 bases between the two ends. This CDR3 is built from 14 residues. The germline V gene has CDR1 SNHLY and CDR2 FYNNEI. The CDR3 DNA sequence: TGTGCCAGCAGTGAAGCGTCCGCCCTCTACGAGCAGTACTTC. Its translation: CASSEASALYEQYF.

The chain uses TRBV7-9 and TRBJ2-2; the D gene is possibly TRBD1 (6 bases). This CDR3 region has 14 residues. Germline V gene sequence: CDR1 SEHNR, CDR2 FQNEAQ (reference sequence). The V end was cut by 6 bases, the J end by 4 bases, with 12 bases between. CDR3 sequence reads: CASSSQGITGELFF. The CDR3 coding sequence is TGTGCCAGCAGTTCTCAGGGGATCACCGGGGAGCTGTTTTTT.

The genes are TRBV7-2 and TRBJ1-6, with D maybe TRBD1 (5 bases). The CDR3 sequence is 14 residues long. V shed 5 bases and J shed 7 bases, with 12 bases lying between them. The germline V gene has CDR1 SGHTA and CDR2 FQGNSA. CDR3 nucleotides: TGTGCCAGCAGCGTGGGGGGGTGGAATTCACCCCTCCACTTT. Residues: CASSVGGWNSPLHF.

This clonotype was counted only a few times. The chain has TRBV29-1 and TRBJ1-2, with a possible D match to TRBD1 (5 bases). Germline V gene sequence: CDR1 SQVTM, CDR2 ANQGSEA. The CDR3 has 10 amino acids. The V end was cut by 6 bases, the J end by 6 bases, with 8 bases between. The chain's CDR3 is CSVDMNGYTF. CDR3 nucleotides: TGCAGCGTGGACATGAATGGCTACACCTTC.

The chain combines TRBV20-1 with TRBJ1-4; D gene ambiguous. CDR3 size: 13 residues. Germline CDR1 DFQATT, CDR2 SNEGSKA (reference sequence). V was trimmed by 5 bases and J by 4 bases, leaving 11 bases between them. CDR3 sequence (DNA): TGCAGTGCTCTAGGGTCGAATAATGAAAAACTGTTTTTT. It is translated as CSALGSNNEKLFF.

The V and J genes are TRBV12-3 or TRBV12-4 and TRBJ2-3, with a weak D call TRBD2 (5 bases). V lost 5 bases and J 3 bases, leaving 12 bases between the germline ends. There are 14 residues in the CDR3. The CDR3 sequence is CASSPAVGTDTQYF. DNA for the CDR3: TGTGCCAGCAGTCCAGCGGTGGGAACAGATACGCAGTATTTT.

The V gene is TRBV25-1, the J gene TRBJ2-6; 11 positions match TRBD1. V lost 5 bases to trimming and J lost 10 bases; unmatched junction nucleotides: 7. The CDR3 is 15 residues long. CDR1 MGHDK and CDR2 SYGVNS come from the germline V gene. Here the CDR3 DNA reads TGTGCCAGCAGTAGGGGACAGGGGGAACGAAACGTCCTGACTTTC. Amino acids: CASSRGQGERNVLTF.

The table lists this clonotype with a few counts. This chain uses TRBV4-1 with TRBJ1-2; TRBD1 agrees at 10 bases. V shed 8 bases and J 8 bases; nucleotides not matched to a gene: 5. The CDR3 totals 12 residues. Germline V gene sequence: CDR1 MGHRA, CDR2 YSYEKL. CDR3 sequence (DNA): TGCGCCAGCCGAGGACAGGGGGGAGGCTACACCTTC. Translated: CASRGQGGGYTF.

The chain uses TRBV27 and TRBJ2-6; 7 bases line up with TRBD1. J lost 4 bases, V lost 3 bases, and 15 bases had no gene match. The germline V gene has CDR1 MNHEY and CDR2 SMNVEV (reference sequence). CDR3 length: 19 residues. CDR3 bases: TGTGCCAGCAGTTTCCGACAGGGTGGGTTCGGGACGGGGGCCAACGTCCTGACTTTC. Protein product: CASSFRQGGFGTGANVLTF.

The chain is built from TRBV12-5 and TRBJ1-1; TRBD1 aligns across 10 bases. V gave up 4 bases and J gave up 6 bases; unmatched junction bases: 8. The CDR3 spans 15 residues. CDR1 and CDR2 (germline): LGHNT, FRNRAP. CDR3 region: CASGSGQGGSAEAFF. In nucleotides, the CDR3 is TGTGCTAGTGGTTCCGGACAGGGGGGTTCCGCTGAAGCTTTCTTT. The entire variable domain, with the rest obtained from reference TRBV12-5 and TRBJ1-1, is as follows: DARVTQTPRHKVTEMGQEVTMRCQPILGHNTVFWYRQTMMQGLELLAYFRNRAPLDDSGMPKDRFSAEMPDATLATLKIQPSEPRDSAVYFCASGSGQGGSAEAFFGQGTRLTVV.

This clonotype has only one observation. The gene calls are TRBV6-5 and TRBJ2-1; the D is unclear. The V gene lost 11 bases and the J gene lost 4 bases, with 9 bases spanning the gap. This CDR3 is 11 amino acids long. Germline CDR1 and CDR2: MNHEY and SVGAGI. The CDR3 protein is CAAVGYNEQFF. In DNA form, the CDR3 reads TGTGCCGCCGTTGGATACAATGAGCAGTTCTTC.

This chain connects TRBV27 to TRBJ2-4; 7 bases match TRBD2. V dropped 6 bases and J dropped 8; count of bases not matched to a gene: 13. Germline lookup yields CDR1 MNHEY and CDR2 SMNVEV (reference sequence). This CDR3 spans 15 amino acids. The CDR3 DNA follows: TGTGCCAGCAGCATAGGTGCCGGGACTATTGACATTCAGTACTTC. This sequence encodes CASSIGAGTIDIQYF.

The chain has TRBV20-1 and TRBJ2-7; D ambiguous. The DNA end is a closer match to TRBJ2-5, so the J assignment may be wrong. The CDR3 is made up of 11 amino acids. Germline V gene lookup returns CDR1 DFQATT and CDR2 SNEGSKA (reference sequence). CDR3 protein: CSARDTQTQYF. For the CDR3, the DNA is TGCAGTGCTAGAGATACACAGACCCAGTACTTC.

This rearrangement joins TRBV9 to TRBJ2-1; D is possibly TRBD1 (6 bases). The assigned J gene may be wrong: the sequence end matches TRBJ2-7 better. There are 14 residues in the CDR3. CDR1 is SGDLS, CDR2 YYNGEE, per germline. As DNA, the CDR3 is TGTGCCAGCAGCGGGGGGCCCTCCTACAATGAGCAGTACTTC. Amino acid sequence: CASSGGPSYNEQYF.

Only a few counts were recorded for this clonotype. This sequence joins TRBV10-3 and TRBJ2-3; TRBD2 matches 9 bases. Germline values: CDR1 ENHRY, CDR2 SYGVKD. J gave up 1 base and V 1 base, and 0 bases lay outside the gene matches. The CDR3 has 15 amino acids. The CDR3 bases are TGTGCCATCAGTGAGTGGACTAGCGGCACAGATACGCAGTATTTT. The encoded protein is CAISEWTSGTDTQYF.

The chain employs TRBV7-2 and TRBJ1-2, with no clear D. The CDR3 extends over 14 amino acids. From germline, CDR1 is SGHTA and CDR2 FQGNSA. The V end was cut by 1 base, the J end by 1 base, with 7 bases between. DNA for the CDR3: TGTGCCAGCAGCTTAGGATCGATTAACTATGGCTACACCTTC. Its translation: CASSLGSINYGYTF.

The genes are TRBV9 and TRBJ2-1; TRBD1 might be the D (5 bases). This CDR3 region has 15 residues. Germline V gene data show CDR1 as SGDLS and CDR2 as YYNGEE. V was cut by 4 bases and J by 4 bases, with 15 bases left in between. The CDR3 region has the DNA TGTGCCAGCAGCCCCCGGACACCTGAGTACAATGAGCAGTTCTTC. Its protein is CASSPRTPEYNEQFF.

V usage is TRBV20-1 and J usage is TRBJ2-1; D is perhaps TRBD2 (7 bases). Germline assignment: CDR1 DFQATT and CDR2 SNEGSKA (reference sequence). With 6 bases removed from V and 5 bases from J, the gap between germline ends came to 14 bases. The CDR3 runs to 13 residues. The CDR3 loop is CSAGGLADNEQFF. CDR3 nucleotide sequence: TGCAGTGCAGGGGGTCTAGCGGACAATGAGCAGTTCTTC.